One sample yielded the 26 T cell receptor beta chains listed below, sequenced in a study of chemoradiotherapy in HPV16-positive cancers. Clones were sequenced by immunoSEQ multiplex PCR, and TCRdb holds only the in-frame ones, with some missing. Among about 32,000 clones listed, approximately 89% were seen once. The source material was blood, sampled from a patient who underwent chemoradiotherapy. All receptors derive from a human donor with HPV-associated anogenital cancer.

V gene TRBV11-2 combines with J gene TRBJ2-1, with D unclear. This CDR3 comprises 16 residues. Germline CDR1 reads SGHAT; CDR2 reads FQNNGV. Trimming took off 2 bases at V and 8 bases at J, with 19 bases between the two ends. The CDR3 protein is CASSLFRSLSADEQFF. CDR3 in DNA: TGTGCCAGCAGCTTATTCAGATCCCTGTCGGCGGATGAGCAGTTCTTC.

The rearrangement joins TRBV11-3 to TRBJ2-2; D ambiguous. The CDR3 runs to 14 residues. Looked up from germline, CDR1 is SGHNT and CDR2 is YENEEA. Trimming took off 5 bases at V and 1 base at J, with 8 bases between the two ends. The DNA of the CDR3 is TGTGCCAGCAGCCCCGACCAGAACACCGGGGAGCTGTTTTTT. Residues: CASSPDQNTGELFF.

The rearrangement links TRBV18 to TRBJ2-7; D is perhaps TRBD2 (6 bases). From germline, CDR1 is KGHSH and CDR2 LQKENI. Deletions cut 6 bases from V and 1 base from J, with 13 bases between. CDR3 length: 14 amino acids. The CDR3 region is CASSGGSHSYEQYF. Here the CDR3 DNA reads TGTGCCAGCTCTGGGGGGTCTCATTCCTACGAGCAGTACTTC.

V is TRBV11-2 and J is TRBJ2-5, with D maybe TRBD1 (7 bases). The germline gives CDR1 SGHAT, CDR2 FQNNGV. The CDR3 runs to 15 residues. The V gene lost 2 bases and the J gene lost 4 bases, with 14 bases spanning the gap. The CDR3 reads CASSLRLQGGETQYF. In nucleotides, the CDR3 is TGTGCCAGCAGCTTAAGGCTGCAGGGGGGAGAGACCCAGTACTTC.

A few counts support this clone. The chain is built from TRBV30 and TRBJ1-6; D possibly corresponds to TRBD1 (5 bases). The V and J ends lost 3 bases and 13 bases respectively, with 16 bases between them. CDR1 is GTSNPN and CDR2 is SVGIG in the germline V gene (reference sequence). This CDR3 region has 13 residues. This chain's CDR3 is CAWRDWGLSPLHF. The CDR3 DNA follows: TGTGCCTGGAGAGACTGGGGCCTTTCTCCCCTCCACTTT.

The V call is TRBV6-6, the J call TRBJ1-3; 9 bases match TRBD1. The V segment lost 7 bases and the J segment 4 bases; nucleotides outside the gene matches: 8. There are 15 residues in the CDR3. Germline V gene lookup returns CDR1 MNHNY and CDR2 SVGAGI (reference sequence). Here the CDR3 DNA reads TGTGCCAGCACCCGGACAGGGGCACCCGGAAACACCATATATTTT. This gives the protein CASTRTGAPGNTIYF.

V and J are TRBV2 and TRBJ2-1; D remains unclear. Trimming removed 2 bases at V and 12 bases at J, with 8 bases between. Germline loops: CDR1 SNHLY, CDR2 FYNNEI. The CDR3 contains 11 residues. DNA of the CDR3: TGTGCCAGCAGTGAACCCCTTGCGCAGTTCTTC. Its translation: CASSEPLAQFF.

The gene calls are TRBV7-9 and TRBJ1-6; 7 bases are a match to TRBD1. Trimming at V came to 5 bases and at J to 10 bases, leaving 8 bases not matched to a gene. Germline V gives CDR1 SEHNR, CDR2 FQNEAQ (reference sequence). The CDR3 has 14 amino acids. As DNA, the CDR3 is TGTGCCAGCAGCCAGACAGGGCTCCGCTCACCCCTCCACTTT. Residues: CASSQTGLRSPLHF.

The chain couples TRBV6-5 to TRBJ1-1; 8 bases line up with TRBD1. Trimming at V came to 6 bases and at J to 2 bases, leaving 8 bases not matched to a gene. This CDR3 spans 15 amino acids. Germline V gene data show CDR1 as MNHEY and CDR2 as SVGAGI. The CDR3 region has the DNA TGTGCCAGCAGACAAAAGGGGACAGGCAACACTGAAGCTTTCTTT. It yields the protein CASRQKGTGNTEAFF.

The chain is built from TRBV29-1 and TRBJ1-2, with 7 positions matching TRBD1. Germline trimming cut 6 bases from V and 1 base from J; bases unmatched to any gene: 14. The CDR3 loop spans 16 amino acids. Per germline, CDR1 SQVTM and CDR2 ANQGSEA. CDR3 sequence (DNA): TGCAGCGTCACGCCCTCGGGACAGCTGGTTAACTATGGCTACACCTTC. Its protein product is CSVTPSGQLVNYGYTF.

The chain uses TRBV5-6 and TRBJ2-7, with D perhaps TRBD1 (5 bases). Germline CDR1 reads SGHDT; CDR2 reads YYEEEE. The CDR3 totals 13 residues. V was cut by 3 bases and J by 4 bases, with 11 bases left in between. The CDR3 is CASSSGMVYEQYF. Written as DNA, the CDR3 is TGTGCCAGCAGCTCAGGGATGGTGTACGAGCAGTACTTC.

The V gene is TRBV9, the J gene TRBJ2-1, with D possibly matching TRBD1 (5 bases). The germline V gene has CDR1 SGDLS and CDR2 YYNGEE. V was cut by 3 bases and J by 5 bases, with 18 bases left in between. The CDR3 is 16 residues long. The CDR3 protein is CASSATSGWGDNEQFF. CDR3 in DNA: TGTGCCAGCAGCGCCACGTCAGGGTGGGGTGACAATGAGCAGTTCTTC.

The rearrangement uses TRBV28 and TRBJ2-6; no reliable D call. Trimming stripped 7 bases from V and 2 bases from J, with 6 bases between. This CDR3 has 13 residues. The germline V gene has CDR1 MDHEN and CDR2 SYDVKM. For the CDR3, the DNA is TGTGCCAGCAAGTCGGCTGGGGCCAACGTCCTGACTTTC. Translated: CASKSAGANVLTF.

The chain recombines TRBV5-6 with TRBJ1-1; 10 bases fit TRBD1. Germline loops: CDR1 SGHDT, CDR2 YYEEEE. V lost 0 bases and J lost 4; bases outside the gene matches: 12. The CDR3 covers 18 residues. In DNA form, the CDR3 reads TGTGCCAGCAGCTTGGTCAAAAACCGGGACAGGGGCCGCACTGAAGCTTTCTTT. It translates to CASSLVKNRDRGRTEAFF.

Details on this clone: Other DNA sequences from this sample encode an identical CDR3 as well. The chain links TRBV19 to TRBJ2-1, with D maybe TRBD2 (5 bases). This CDR3 region has 15 residues. Germline V lookup: CDR1 LNHDA, CDR2 SQIVND (reference sequence). V was pared by 7 bases and J by 2 bases, with 15 bases between. As DNA, the CDR3 is TGTGCCAGTACCCCTAGTCGGGGAACCTACAATGAGCAGTTCTTC. It is translated as CASTPSRGTYNEQFF.

A few counts support this clone. The chain employs TRBV18 and TRBJ1-5; D is uncertain. The V and J ends lost 5 bases and 2 bases respectively, with 7 bases between them. Germline CDR1 reads KGHSH; CDR2 reads LQKENI. The CDR3 sequence is 13 residues long. The CDR3 reads CASSGGGNQPQHF. The CDR3 DNA is TGTGCCAGCTCAGGCGGGGGCAATCAGCCCCAGCATTTT.

The chain recombines TRBV4-1 with TRBJ2-2; possibly TRBD1 for D (7 bases). The CDR3 is 17 residues long. Trimming took off 4 bases at V and 9 bases at J, with 24 bases between the two ends. Germline CDR1 is MGHRA and CDR2 is YSYEKL. The CDR3 nucleotides are TGCGCCAGCAGCCCCAGACAGGGAGGAACGCTTACTCGGGAGCTGTTTTTT. Its protein is CASSPRQGGTLTRELFF.

The rearrangement joins TRBV27 to TRBJ2-7; 11 bases fit TRBD2. The CDR3 is 15 residues long. The J segment lost 0 bases and the V segment lost 4 bases, leaving 2 bases of the junction unmatched. Germline lookup yields CDR1 MNHEY and CDR2 SMNVEV (reference sequence). CDR3 bases: TGTGCCAGCAGTTCAACTAGCGGGAGCTCCTACGAGCAGTACTTC. Amino acids: CASSSTSGSSYEQYF.

J is TRBJ2-7 and V is TRBV5-4; D remains ambiguous. The germline gives CDR1 SGHNT, CDR2 YYREEE (reference sequence). V shed 5 bases and J shed 7 bases, with 16 bases lying between them. The CDR3 is 13 residues long. For the CDR3, the DNA is TGTGCCAGCAGGGCGAGGATGTGGTGGGAGCAGTACTTC. Protein sequence: CASRARMWWEQYF.

A single count supports this clone. The chain is built from TRBV4-1 and TRBJ2-2, with 9 bases fitting TRBD2. The CDR3 totals 15 residues. Trimming cost V 6 bases and J 5 bases; bases outside gene matches: 7. Germline CDR1 and CDR2: MGHRA and YSYEKL. CDR3 sequence: CASSRSGSVTGELFF. The CDR3 nucleotides read TGCGCCAGCAGTCGTAGCGGGAGCGTGACCGGGGAGCTGTTTTTT.

This clone has a handful of counts. The chain recombines TRBV7-8 with TRBJ2-5; TRBD2 matches 14 bases. J was trimmed by 5 bases and V by 3 bases; bases with no gene match: 11. Germline V gene lookup returns CDR1 SGHVS and CDR2 FQNEAQ. The CDR3 runs to 18 residues. This CDR3 is CASSFSRRLAGGQETQYF. As DNA, the CDR3 is TGTGCCAGCAGCTTCTCGCGCAGACTAGCGGGGGGGCAGGAGACCCAGTACTTC.

The chain carries TRBV2 and TRBJ2-1, with 8 positions matching TRBD1. The CDR3 spans 14 residues. V shed 6 bases and J 6 bases; nucleotides not matched to a gene: 7. Germline-derived CDR1 and CDR2 are SNHLY and FYNNEI. The CDR3 nucleotides are TGTGCCAGCAGGAGGACAGGGTTTCGCAATGAGCAGTTCTTC. Amino acid sequence: CASRRTGFRNEQFF.

The chain is built from TRBV4-2 and TRBJ1-4, with TRBD1 matching 7 bases. Germline assignment: CDR1 LGHNA and CDR2 YNFKEQ. The V segment lost 0 bases and the J segment 4 bases; nucleotides outside the gene matches: 5. CDR3 length: 16 amino acids. In DNA, the CDR3 is TGTGCCAGCAGCCAAGATAGGGACAGACTTAATGAAAAACTGTTTTTT. This encodes CASSQDRDRLNEKLFF.

This chain uses TRBV7-2 with TRBJ2-7; D tentatively fits TRBD1 or TRBD2 (6 bases each). Germline loops: CDR1 SGHTA, CDR2 FQGNSA. Between the trimmed V and J ends, which lost 5 bases and 0 bases, there was a span of 14 bases. CDR3 length: 15 amino acids. The CDR3 nucleotides are TGTGCCAGCAGCCCTCTCCCGGGGGCCTCCTACGAGCAGTACTTC. It is translated as CASSPLPGASYEQYF. The full variable domain, its missing parts supplied by reference TRBV7-2 and TRBJ2-7, is GAGVSQSPSNKVTEKGKDVELRCDPISGHTALYWYRQSLGQGLEFLIYFQGNSAPDKSGLPSDRFSAERTGGSVSTLTIQRTQQEDSAVYLCASSPLPGASYEQYFGPGTRLTVT.

The chain links TRBV19 to TRBJ1-4; possible D gene TRBD1, 6 bases. The germline gives CDR1 LNHDA, CDR2 SQIVND (reference sequence). The CDR3 is 13 residues long. V shed 3 bases and J shed 7 bases, with 9 bases lying between them. CDR3 nucleotide sequence: TGTGCCAGTAGTATCGAAGGGGGTGAAAAACTGTTTTTT. Translated: CASSIEGGEKLFF.

The V call is TRBV6-1, the J call TRBJ1-5; D not certain. The germline V gene encodes CDR1 MNHNS and CDR2 SASEGT. CDR3 length: 12 residues. Between the trimmed V and J ends, which lost 2 bases and 5 bases, there was a span of 4 bases. The CDR3 bases are TGTGCCAGCAGTGAATATTATCAGCCCCAGCATTTT. It translates to CASSEYYQPQHF.